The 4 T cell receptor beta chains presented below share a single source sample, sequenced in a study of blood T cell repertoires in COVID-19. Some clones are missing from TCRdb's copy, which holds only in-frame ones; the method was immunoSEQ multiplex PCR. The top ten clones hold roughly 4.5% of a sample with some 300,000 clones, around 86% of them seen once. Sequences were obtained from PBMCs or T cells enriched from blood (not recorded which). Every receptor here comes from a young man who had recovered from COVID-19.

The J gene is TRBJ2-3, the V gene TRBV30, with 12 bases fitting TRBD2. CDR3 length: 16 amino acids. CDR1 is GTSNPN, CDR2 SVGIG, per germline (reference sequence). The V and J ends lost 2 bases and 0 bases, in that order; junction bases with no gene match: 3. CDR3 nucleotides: TGTGCCTGGAGTCAAGGGACTAGCGGGAGCACAGATACGCAGTATTTT. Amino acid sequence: CAWSQGTSGSTDTQYF.

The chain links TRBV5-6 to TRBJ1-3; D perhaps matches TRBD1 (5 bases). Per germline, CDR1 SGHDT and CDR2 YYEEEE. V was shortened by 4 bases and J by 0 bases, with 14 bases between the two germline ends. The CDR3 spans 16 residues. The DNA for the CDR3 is TGTGCCAGCAGCCTGGGTCAGGGCCGCTCTGGAAACACCATATATTTT. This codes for CASSLGQGRSGNTIYF.

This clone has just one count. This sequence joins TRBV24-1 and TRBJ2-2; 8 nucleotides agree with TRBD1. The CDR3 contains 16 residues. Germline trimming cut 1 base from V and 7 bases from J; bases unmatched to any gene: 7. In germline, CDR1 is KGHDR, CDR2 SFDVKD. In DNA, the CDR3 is TGTGCCACCAGTGATTTAGGGCAGGGGGCGCGCGGGGAGCTGTTTTTT. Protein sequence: CATSDLGQGARGELFF.

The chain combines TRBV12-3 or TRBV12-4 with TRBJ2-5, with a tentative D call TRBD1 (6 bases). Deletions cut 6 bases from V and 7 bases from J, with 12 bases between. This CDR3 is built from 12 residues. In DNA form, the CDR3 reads TGTGCCAGCAGCCACCTACAGGGGACCCAGTACTTC. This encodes CASSHLQGTQYF.